This is a list of T cell receptor beta chains from one sample in a study of vaccination effects on CD4 cells after COVID-19. The assay was immunoSEQ multiplex PCR, and TCRdb's table has in-frame clones only and misses some. The data contain about 25,000 clones, 60% to 80% of them singletons. These TCRs are of unknown antigen specificity. The sequencing here drew on CD4+ T cells from PBMCs cultured with HCoV-NL63 spike peptides, taken after COVID-19 vaccination. These receptors were obtained from a human donor who received a COVID-19 vaccine. Both conserved end residues are part of each CDR3.

V,J,CDR3
TRBV9,TRBJ2-3,CASSVGGGPIDTQYF
TRBV29-1,TRBJ2-1,CSVVLVSYNEQFF
TRBV5-1,TRBJ2-7,CASSRDRVGYEQYF
TRBV27,TRBJ2-3,CASSSRKGTDTQYF
TRBV6-1,TRBJ1-2,CASSETGGREGYTF
TRBV5-1,TRBJ1-4,CASSLEGFEKLFF
TRBV15,TRBJ2-1,CATSIGAIAEYNEQFF
TRBV5-5,TRBJ1-1,CASTHVASMNTEAFF
TRBV21-1,TRBJ2-7,CASSKAPVPAYEQYF
TRBV5-4,TRBJ1-1,CASSYQGPSRDAFF
TRBV5-1,TRBJ2-1,CASSSGTTTYNEQFF
TRBV4-2,TRBJ2-5,CASSQPDRDEETQYF
TRBV12-3/TRBV12-4,TRBJ2-7,CASTLTGTYEQYF
TRBV27,TRBJ1-2,CASGPQGPNYGYTF
TRBV19,TRBJ1-5,CASRPLDRDNQPQHF
TRBV7-2,TRBJ1-2,CASSLAGGGGYTF
TRBV5-4,TRBJ2-1,CASSFASGRALGEQFF
TRBV14,TRBJ2-5,CASSQLGAQETQYF
TRBV30,TRBJ1-1,CAWRATGGWTTEAFF
TRBV30,TRBJ1-1,CAWSVQGGMNTEAFF
TRBV5-6,TRBJ1-1,CASSLGQVATEAFF
TRBV4-2,TRBJ1-2,CASSQVGDNYGYTF
TRBV5-1,TRBJ1-4,CASSLGSPRDNIVF
TRBV19,TRBJ2-3,CASSRRTDTQYF
TRBV10-3,TRBJ1-2,CAIRPGQGASSGYTF
TRBV7-2,TRBJ2-2,CASSLNLGRTGELFF
TRBV27,TRBJ1-1,CASSLGSQGLTEAFF
TRBV20-1,TRBJ2-7,CSAQGTYEQYF
TRBV19,TRBJ1-2,CASSIWGASAHTF
TRBV18,TRBJ2-5,CASSPGVAGETQYF
TRBV19,TRBJ1-5,CASKGGGRVNQPQHF
TRBV7-2,TRBJ1-6,CASSSDTNSPLHF
TRBV4-3,TRBJ1-5,CASSRDRASNQPQHF
TRBV9,TRBJ1-2,CASSVGQKAGGYTF
TRBV6-5,TRBJ1-2,CASSYWGDDYGYTF
TRBV7-9,TRBJ1-2,CASSHGRTNYGYTF
TRBV19,TRBJ1-2,CASSDTHNYGYTF
TRBV10-2,TRBJ1-3,CASIMGKGNTIYF
TRBV30,TRBJ1-2,CAWSWVGARNYGYTF
TRBV6-1,TRBJ2-5,CASSQVAGLTQETQYF
TRBV7-7,TRBJ2-2,CASSPGQGGGTGELFF
TRBV4-2,TRBJ1-3,CASSQDARGGSGNTIYF
TRBV5-1,TRBJ2-1,CASSLGISYNEQFF
TRBV11-3,TRBJ2-1,CASSLVQGRFGEQFF
TRBV10-3,TRBJ1-5,CAISEPTLGLGYQPQHF
TRBV5-1,TRBJ2-1,CASSLGLAYNEQFF
TRBV27,TRBJ2-7,CASSREGRGAGNEQYF
TRBV9,TRBJ2-7,CASSAHGAVYEQYF
TRBV9,TRBJ2-3,CASSVEGLAGADTQYF
TRBV2,TRBJ2-5,CASSEARAGGGQETQYF
TRBV5-1,TRBJ1-2,CASSPGPDRGYGYTF
TRBV7-3,TRBJ1-1,CASSLRRAQGAEAFF
TRBV6-2/TRBV6-3,TRBJ2-5,CASSRNMGETQYF
TRBV28,TRBJ2-1,CASSLPSPLAGSNEQFF
TRBV5-6,TRBJ1-5,CASSYWTGGSQPQHF
TRBV5-4,TRBJ1-1,CASSRTGGTEAFF
TRBV25-1,TRBJ2-2,CASSASSGLTGELFF